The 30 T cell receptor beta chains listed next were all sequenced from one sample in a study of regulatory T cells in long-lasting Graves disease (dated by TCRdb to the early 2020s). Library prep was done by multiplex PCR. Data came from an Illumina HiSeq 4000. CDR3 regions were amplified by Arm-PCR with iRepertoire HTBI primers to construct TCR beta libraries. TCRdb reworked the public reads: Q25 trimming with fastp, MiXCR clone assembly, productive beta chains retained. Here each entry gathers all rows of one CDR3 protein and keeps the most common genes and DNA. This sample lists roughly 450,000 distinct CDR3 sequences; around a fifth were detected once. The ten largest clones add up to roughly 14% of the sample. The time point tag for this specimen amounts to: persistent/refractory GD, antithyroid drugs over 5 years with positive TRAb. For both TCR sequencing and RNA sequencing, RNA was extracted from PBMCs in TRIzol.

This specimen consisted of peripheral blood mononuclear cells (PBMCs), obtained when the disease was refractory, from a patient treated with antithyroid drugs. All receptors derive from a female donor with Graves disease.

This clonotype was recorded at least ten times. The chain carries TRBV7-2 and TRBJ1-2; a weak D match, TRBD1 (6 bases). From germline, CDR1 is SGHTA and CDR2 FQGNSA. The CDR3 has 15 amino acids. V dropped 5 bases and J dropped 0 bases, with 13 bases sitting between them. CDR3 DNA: TGTGCCAGCAGCCCAGACAGGACCGCTAACTATGGCTACACCTTC. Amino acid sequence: CASSPDRTANYGYTF.

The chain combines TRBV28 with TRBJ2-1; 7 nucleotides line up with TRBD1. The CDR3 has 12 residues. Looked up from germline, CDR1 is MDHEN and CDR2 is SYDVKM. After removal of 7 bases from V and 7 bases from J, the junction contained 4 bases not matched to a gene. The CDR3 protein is CASTPRGNEQFF. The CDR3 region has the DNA TGTGCCAGCACTCCCAGGGGGAATGAGCAGTTCTTC.

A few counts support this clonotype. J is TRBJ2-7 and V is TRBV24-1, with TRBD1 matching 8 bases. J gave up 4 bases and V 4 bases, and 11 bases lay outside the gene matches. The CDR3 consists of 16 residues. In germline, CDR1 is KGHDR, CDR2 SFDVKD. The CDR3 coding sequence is TGTGCCACCAGTGACCCAGGGGGCAAGAATGCATACGAGCAGTACTTC. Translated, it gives CATSDPGGKNAYEQYF.

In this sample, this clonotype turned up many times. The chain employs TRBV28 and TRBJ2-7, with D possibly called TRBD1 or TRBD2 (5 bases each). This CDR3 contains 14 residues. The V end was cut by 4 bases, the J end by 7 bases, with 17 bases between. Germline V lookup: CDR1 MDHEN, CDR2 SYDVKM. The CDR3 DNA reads TGTGCCAGCAGTTACCCCGGGACCCTGAGGGAGCAGTACTTC. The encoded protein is CASSYPGTLREQYF.

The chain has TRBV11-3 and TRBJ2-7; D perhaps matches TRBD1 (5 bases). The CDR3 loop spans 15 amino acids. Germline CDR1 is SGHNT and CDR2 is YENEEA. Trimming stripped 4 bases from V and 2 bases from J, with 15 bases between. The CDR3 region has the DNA TGTGCCAGCAGCTCCGAGAGGACAAACACCTACGAGCAGTACTTC. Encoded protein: CASSSERTNTYEQYF.

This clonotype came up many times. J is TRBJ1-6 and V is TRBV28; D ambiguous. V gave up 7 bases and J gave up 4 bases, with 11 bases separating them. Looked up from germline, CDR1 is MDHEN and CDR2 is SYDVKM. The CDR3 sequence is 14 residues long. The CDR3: CASKNPEYNSPLHF. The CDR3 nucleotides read TGTGCCAGCAAGAACCCAGAGTATAATTCACCCCTCCACTTT.

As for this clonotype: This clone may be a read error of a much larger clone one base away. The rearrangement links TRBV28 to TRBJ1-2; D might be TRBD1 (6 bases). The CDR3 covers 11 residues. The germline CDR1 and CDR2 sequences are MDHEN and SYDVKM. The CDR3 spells CTSRGDNGYTF. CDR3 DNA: TGTACCAGCAGAGGGGACAATGGCTACACCTTC.

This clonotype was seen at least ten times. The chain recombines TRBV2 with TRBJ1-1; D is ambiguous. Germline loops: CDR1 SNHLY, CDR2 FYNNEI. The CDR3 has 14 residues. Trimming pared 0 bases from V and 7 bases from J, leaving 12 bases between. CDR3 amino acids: CASSEAGGYSEAFF. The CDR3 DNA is TGTGCCAGCAGTGAAGCGGGAGGGTATAGTGAAGCTTTCTTT.

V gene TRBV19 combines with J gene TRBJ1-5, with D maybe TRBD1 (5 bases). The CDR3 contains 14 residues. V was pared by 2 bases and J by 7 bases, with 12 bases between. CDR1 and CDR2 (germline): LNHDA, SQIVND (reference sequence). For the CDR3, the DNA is TGTGCCAGTAGTATAAGAAGGGACGGACAGCCCCAGCATTTT. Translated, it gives CASSIRRDGQPQHF.

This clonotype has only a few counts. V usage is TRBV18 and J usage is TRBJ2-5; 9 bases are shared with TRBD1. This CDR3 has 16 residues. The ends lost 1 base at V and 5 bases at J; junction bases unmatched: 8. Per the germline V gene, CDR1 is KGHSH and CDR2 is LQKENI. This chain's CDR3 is CASSPRRDRVTETQYF. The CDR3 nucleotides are TGTGCCAGCTCACCACGCCGGGACAGGGTGACCGAGACCCAGTACTTC.

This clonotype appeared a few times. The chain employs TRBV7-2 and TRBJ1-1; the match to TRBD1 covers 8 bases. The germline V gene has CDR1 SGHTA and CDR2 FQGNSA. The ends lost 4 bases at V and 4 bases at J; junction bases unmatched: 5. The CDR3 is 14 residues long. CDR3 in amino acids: CASSYRGVATEAFF. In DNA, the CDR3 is TGTGCCAGCAGCTACAGGGGGGTGGCCACTGAAGCTTTCTTT.

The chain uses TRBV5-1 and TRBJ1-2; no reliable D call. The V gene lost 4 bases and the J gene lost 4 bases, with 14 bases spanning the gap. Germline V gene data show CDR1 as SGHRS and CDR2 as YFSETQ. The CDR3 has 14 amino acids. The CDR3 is CASSLGPPAYGYTF. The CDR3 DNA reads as TGCGCCAGCAGCCTCGGACCGCCCGCCTATGGCTACACCTTC.

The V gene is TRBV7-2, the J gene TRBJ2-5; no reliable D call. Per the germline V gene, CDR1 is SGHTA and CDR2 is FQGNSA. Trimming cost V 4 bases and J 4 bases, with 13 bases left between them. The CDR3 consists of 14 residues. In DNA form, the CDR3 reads TGTGCCAGCAGCTATATTGGGAAAGCAGAGACCCAGTACTTC. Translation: CASSYIGKAETQYF.

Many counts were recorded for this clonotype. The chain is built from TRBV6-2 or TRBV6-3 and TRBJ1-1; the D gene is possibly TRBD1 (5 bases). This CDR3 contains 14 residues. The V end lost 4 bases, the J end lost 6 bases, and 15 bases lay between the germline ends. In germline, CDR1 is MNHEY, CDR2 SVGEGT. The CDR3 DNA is TGTGCCAGCAGTTCCCAGGGCAGCTTTGCTGAAGCTTTCTTT. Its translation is CASSSQGSFAEAFF.

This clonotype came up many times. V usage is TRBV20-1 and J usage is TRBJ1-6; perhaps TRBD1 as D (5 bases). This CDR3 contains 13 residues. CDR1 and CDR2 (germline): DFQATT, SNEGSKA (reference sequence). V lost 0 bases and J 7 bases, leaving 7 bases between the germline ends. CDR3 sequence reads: CSAREWGNSPLHF. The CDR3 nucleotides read TGCAGTGCTAGAGAATGGGGGAATTCACCCCTCCACTTT.

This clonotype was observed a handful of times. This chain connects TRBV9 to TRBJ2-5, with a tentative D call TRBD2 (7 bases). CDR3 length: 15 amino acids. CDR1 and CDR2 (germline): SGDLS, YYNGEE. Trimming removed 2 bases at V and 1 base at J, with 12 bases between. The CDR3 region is CASSVRGGPQETQYF. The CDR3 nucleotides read TGTGCCAGCAGCGTCAGGGGAGGGCCCCAAGAGACCCAGTACTTC.

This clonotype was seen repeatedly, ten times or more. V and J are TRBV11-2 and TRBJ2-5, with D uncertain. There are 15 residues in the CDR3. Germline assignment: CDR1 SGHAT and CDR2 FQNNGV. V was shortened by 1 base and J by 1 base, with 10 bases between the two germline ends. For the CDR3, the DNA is TGTGCCAGCAGCTTAGTCTCGCGGAGCCAAGAGACCCAGTACTTC. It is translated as CASSLVSRSQETQYF.

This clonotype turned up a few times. CDR3 nucleotide sequence: TGCAGTGCCCCTGGGCCTCATAGCTCCTACGAGCAGTACTTC. Protein: CSAPGPHSSYEQYF. The chain uses TRBV20-1 and TRBJ2-7; no definite D call. The germline CDR1 and CDR2 sequences are DFQATT and SNEGSKA (reference sequence). CDR3 length equals 14 residues. The V gene lost 6 bases and the J gene lost 0 bases, with 15 bases spanning the gap.

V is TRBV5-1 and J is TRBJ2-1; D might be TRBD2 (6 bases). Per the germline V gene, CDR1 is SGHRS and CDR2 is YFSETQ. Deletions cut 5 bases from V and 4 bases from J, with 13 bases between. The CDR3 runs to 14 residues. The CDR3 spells CASSGSGGYNEQFF. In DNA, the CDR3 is TGCGCCAGCAGTGGAAGTGGGGGGTACAATGAGCAGTTCTTC.

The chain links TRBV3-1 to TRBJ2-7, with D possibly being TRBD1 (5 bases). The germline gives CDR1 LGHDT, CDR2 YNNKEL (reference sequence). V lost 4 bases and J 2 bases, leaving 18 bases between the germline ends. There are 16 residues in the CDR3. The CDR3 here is CASSPHPGFDTYEQYF. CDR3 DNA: TGTGCCAGCAGCCCCCACCCAGGGTTCGATACCTACGAGCAGTACTTC.

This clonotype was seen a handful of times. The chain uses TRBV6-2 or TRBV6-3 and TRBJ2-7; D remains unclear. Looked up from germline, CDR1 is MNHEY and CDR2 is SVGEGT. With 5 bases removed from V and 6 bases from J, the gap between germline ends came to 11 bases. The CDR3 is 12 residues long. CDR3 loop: CASSEVVREQYF. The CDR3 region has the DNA TGTGCCAGCAGTGAAGTGGTTCGCGAGCAGTACTTC.

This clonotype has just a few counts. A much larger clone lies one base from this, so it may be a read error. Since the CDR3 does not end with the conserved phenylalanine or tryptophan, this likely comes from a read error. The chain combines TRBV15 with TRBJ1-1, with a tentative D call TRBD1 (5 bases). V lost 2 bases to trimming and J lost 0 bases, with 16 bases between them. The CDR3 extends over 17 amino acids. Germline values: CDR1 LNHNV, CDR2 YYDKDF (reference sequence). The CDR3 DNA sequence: TGTGCCACCAGCAGATACGCGCCCCAGGACATGAACACTGAAGCTTTCCTT. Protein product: CATSRYAPQDMNTEAFL.

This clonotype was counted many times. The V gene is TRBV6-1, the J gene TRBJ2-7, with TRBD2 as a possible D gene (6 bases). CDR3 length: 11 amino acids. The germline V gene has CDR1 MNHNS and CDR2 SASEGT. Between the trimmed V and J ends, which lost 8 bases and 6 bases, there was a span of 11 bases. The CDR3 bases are TGTGCCAGCGGGCCCGGGGGCGAGCAGTACTTC. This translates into CASGPGGEQYF.

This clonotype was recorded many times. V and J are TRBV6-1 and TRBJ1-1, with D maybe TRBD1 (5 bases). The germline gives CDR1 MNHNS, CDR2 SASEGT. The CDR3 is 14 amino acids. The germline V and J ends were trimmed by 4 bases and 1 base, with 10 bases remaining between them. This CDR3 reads CASSANGQNTEAFF. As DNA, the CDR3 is TGTGCCAGCAGTGCCAACGGACAGAACACTGAAGCTTTCTTT.

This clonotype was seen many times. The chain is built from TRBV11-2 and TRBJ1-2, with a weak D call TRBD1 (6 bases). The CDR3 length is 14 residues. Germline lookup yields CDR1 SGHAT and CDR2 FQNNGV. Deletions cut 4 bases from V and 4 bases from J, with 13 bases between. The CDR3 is CASSSGQSFYGYTF. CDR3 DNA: TGTGCCAGCAGCTCAGGACAGAGTTTCTATGGCTACACCTTC.

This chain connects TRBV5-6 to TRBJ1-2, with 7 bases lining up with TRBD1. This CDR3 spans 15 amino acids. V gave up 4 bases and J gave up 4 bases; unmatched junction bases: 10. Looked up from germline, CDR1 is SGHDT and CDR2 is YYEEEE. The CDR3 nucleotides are TGTGCCAGCAGCAACTCCAGAGGGGGCGGCTATGGCTACACCTTC. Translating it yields CASSNSRGGGYGYTF.

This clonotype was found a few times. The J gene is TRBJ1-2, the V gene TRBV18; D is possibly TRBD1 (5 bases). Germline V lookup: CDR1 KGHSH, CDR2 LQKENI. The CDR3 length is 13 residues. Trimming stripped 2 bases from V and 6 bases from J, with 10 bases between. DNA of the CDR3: TGTGCCAGCTCACCAGGGGCAGAGCATGGCTACACCTTC. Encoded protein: CASSPGAEHGYTF. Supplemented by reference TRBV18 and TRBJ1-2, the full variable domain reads NAGVMQNPRHLVRRRGQEARLRCSPMKGHSHVYWYRQLPEEGLKFMVYLQKENIIDESGMPKERFSAEFPKEGPSILRIQQVVRGDSAAYFCASSPGAEHGYTFGSGTRLTVV.

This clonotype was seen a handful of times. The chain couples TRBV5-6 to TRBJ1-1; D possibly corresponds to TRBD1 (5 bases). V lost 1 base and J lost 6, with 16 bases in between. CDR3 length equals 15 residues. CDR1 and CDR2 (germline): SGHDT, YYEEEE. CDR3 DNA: TGTGCCAGCAGCTTGCCGGGGCAACCGGCCCCTGAAGCTTTCTTT. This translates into CASSLPGQPAPEAFF.

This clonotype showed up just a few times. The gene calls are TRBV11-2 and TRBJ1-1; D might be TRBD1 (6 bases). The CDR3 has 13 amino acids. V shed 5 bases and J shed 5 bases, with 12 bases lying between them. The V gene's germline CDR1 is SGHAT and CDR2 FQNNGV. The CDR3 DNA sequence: TGTGCCAGCAGCGTTTGGGGGCGGACTGAAGCTTTCTTT. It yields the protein CASSVWGRTEAFF.

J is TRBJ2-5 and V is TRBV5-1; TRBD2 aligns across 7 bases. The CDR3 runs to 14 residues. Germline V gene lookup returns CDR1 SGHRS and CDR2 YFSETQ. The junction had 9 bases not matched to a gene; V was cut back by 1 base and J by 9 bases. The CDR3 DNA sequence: TGCGCCAGCAGCTTGAGGGACGGGAGGAGGGCCCAGTACTTC. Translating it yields CASSLRDGRRAQYF.